This record looks at one TCR beta chain sequence and its context. Its target is not known. Some clones are missing from TCRdb's copy, which holds only in-frame ones; the method was immunoSEQ multiplex PCR. This sample yields about 99,000 clones, of which around 90% are seen a single time; 20% to 25% belongs to the top ten. The data are from a study of T cell responses to AZD1222 COVID-19 vaccine. Looking at the study overall: Recipients boosted at about 4 weeks or about 12 weeks are pooled. Overall study findings and caveats: Clonal diversity was possibly underestimated, and the donors were mostly white British, with more females. Close to half of all spike-specific TCRs reportedly target regions of the variants that are unmutated. After two AZD1222 doses, spike-specific TCR breadth and depth rose versus day 0.

The CDR3 runs 16 residues. The ends lost 3 bases at V and 9 bases at J; junction bases unmatched: 13. Germline loops: CDR1 DFQATT, CDR2 SNEGSKA (reference sequence). This clonotype originated in an adult in good health. The material was peripheral blood, obtained on day 0 of AZD1222 vaccination. This chain links TRBV20-1 with TRBJ2-1; the match to TRBD2 covers 11 bases. The CDR3 loop is CSASFGLAGGFSEQFF. Here the CDR3 DNA reads TGCAGTGCTAGTTTTGGGTTAGCGGGGGGGTTTAGTGAGCAGTTCTTC.